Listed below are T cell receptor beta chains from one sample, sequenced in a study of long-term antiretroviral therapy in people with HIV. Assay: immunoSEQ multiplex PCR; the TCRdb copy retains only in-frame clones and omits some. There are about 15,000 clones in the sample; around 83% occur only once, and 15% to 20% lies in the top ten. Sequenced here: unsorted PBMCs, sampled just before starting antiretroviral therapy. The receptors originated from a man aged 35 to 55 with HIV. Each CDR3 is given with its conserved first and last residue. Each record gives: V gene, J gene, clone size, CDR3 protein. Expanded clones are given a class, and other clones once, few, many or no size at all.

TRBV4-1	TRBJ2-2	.	CASSQVLAGSNRGGELFF
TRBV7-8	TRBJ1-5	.	CASSPWGAYSNQPQHF
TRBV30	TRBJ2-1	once	CAWRERHEQFF
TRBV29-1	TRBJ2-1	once	CSVASGDEQFF
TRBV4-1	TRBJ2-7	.	CASSQDGGFGTDAYEQYF
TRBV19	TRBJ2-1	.	CASSIDQWTGHNEQFF
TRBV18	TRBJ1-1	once	CASSPTRNRGPTEAFF
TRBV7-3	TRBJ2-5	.	CASSLFGGAGETQYF
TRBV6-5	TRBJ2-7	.	CASSYSELSEQYF
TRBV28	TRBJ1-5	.	CASSSAHSNQPQHF
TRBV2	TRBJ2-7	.	CASMGLAGYEQYF
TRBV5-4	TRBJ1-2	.	CASSWTGSVTSNYGYTF
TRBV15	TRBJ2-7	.	CATSSGQMSYEQYF
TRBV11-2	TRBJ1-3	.	CASSLVRPTVVSGNTIYF
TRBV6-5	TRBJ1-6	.	CASSQGGPNSPLHF
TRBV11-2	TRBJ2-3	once	CASSLRGQLTDTQYF
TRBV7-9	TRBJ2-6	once	CASSLEGASGANVLTF
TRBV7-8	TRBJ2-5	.	CASSQRASGKGFQETQYF
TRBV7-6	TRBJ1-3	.	CASSFTRGRGNTIYF
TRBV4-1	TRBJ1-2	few	CASSQVGNLDYGYTF
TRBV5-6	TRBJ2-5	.	CASSSQGLGETQYF
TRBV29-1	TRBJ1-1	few	CRGLRGTEAFF
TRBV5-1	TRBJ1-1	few	CASSLDSLNTEAFF
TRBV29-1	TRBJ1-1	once	CSVDRVTEAFF
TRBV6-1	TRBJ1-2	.	CATKQGQGIDGYTF
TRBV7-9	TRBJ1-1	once	CASSFEGVGTEAFF
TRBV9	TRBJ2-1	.	CASSPSYNEQFF
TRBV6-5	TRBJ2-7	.	CASSYSAFPGGAVHF
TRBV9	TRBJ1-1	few	CASSVGQVNTEAFF
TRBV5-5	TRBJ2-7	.	CASMEGDSYEQYF
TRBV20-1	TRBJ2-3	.	CSASTADTQYF
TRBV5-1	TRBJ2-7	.	CASSLGQGASDEQYF
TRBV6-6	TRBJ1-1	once	CASSYSPPPDTEAFF
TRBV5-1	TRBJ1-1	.	CASSSRQGMNTEAFF
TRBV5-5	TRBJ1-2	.	CASSKDIGNYGYTF
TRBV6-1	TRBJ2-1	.	CASRGQGFNEQFF